A single sample gave rise to the 32 T cell receptor beta chains below, sequenced in a study of T cells in Graves' hyperthyroidism and ophthalmopathy. Authors of the study amplified TCR beta CDR3 regions from RNA transcripts. First-round RT-PCR with HTBI primers amplified the TCR CDR3 region. TCRdb recomputed calls from the multiplex PCR reads with MiXCR, one row per CDR3 protein. The table has hundreds of thousands of distinct CDR3 sequences, over 35% seen once. The sample was blood. The receptors were sampled from a young man with Graves' hyperthyroidism.

This clonotype has only a few counts. V gene TRBV15 combines with J gene TRBJ2-2, with 8 bases that match TRBD1. J lost 3 bases, V lost 0 bases, and 12 bases had no gene match. The germline gives CDR1 LNHNV, CDR2 YYDKDF (reference sequence). CDR3 size: 19 residues. The CDR3 sequence: CATSRDQGARATDTGELFF. The CDR3 DNA reads as TGTGCCACCAGCAGAGATCAGGGGGCTCGGGCAACTGACACCGGGGAGCTGTTTTTT.

About this clonotype: A read error may be the cause here, since a much bigger clone is one base away. For the CDR3, the DNA is TGTGCCAGCAGCCCCGGGACACCCTCTGAAGCTTTCTTT. Translation gives CASSPGTPSEAFF. The chain is built from TRBV7-2 and TRBJ1-1, with D possibly TRBD1 on 6 matching bases. CDR3 length: 13 residues. The V end was cut by 5 bases, the J end by 6 bases, with 13 bases between. Per germline, CDR1 SGHTA and CDR2 FQGNSA.

The table lists this clonotype with a count of one. J is TRBJ1-2 and V is TRBV2, with D possibly being TRBD1 (6 bases). The CDR3 loop spans 14 amino acids. Germline CDR1 reads SNHLY; CDR2 reads FYNNEI. Trimming stripped 2 bases from V and 7 bases from J, with 14 bases between. The CDR3 DNA sequence: TGTGCCAGCAGTGAAATCCGCAGGGGAGGTGGCTACACCTTC. Protein: CASSEIRRGGGYTF.

The chain couples TRBV7-4 to TRBJ1-1, with 8 nucleotides matching TRBD1. The CDR3 is 13 residues long. V was clipped by 5 bases and J by 7 bases; unmatched bases: 6. CDR1 is SGHVT, CDR2 SQSDAQ, per germline. The CDR3 protein is CASSETGDLEAFF. In DNA, the CDR3 is TGTGCCAGCAGCGAGACAGGGGACCTTGAAGCTTTCTTT.

V usage is TRBV29-1 and J usage is TRBJ2-2; 8 bases are shared with TRBD1. V lost 5 bases, J lost 6 bases, and 11 bases stayed unmatched. The CDR3 runs 15 residues. Germline V CDR1 and CDR2: SQVTM, ANQGSEA. CDR3 in amino acids: CSVSETGAIPGELFF. The CDR3 coding sequence is TGCAGCGTTTCGGAGACAGGGGCGATTCCCGGGGAGCTGTTTTTT.

DNA for the CDR3: TGTGCCAGCAGCTCCACTCACCGGGACGGTGCCTACGAGCATTTT. It codes for CASSSTHRDGAYEHF. The rearrangement links TRBV7-3 to TRBJ1-5; perhaps TRBD1 as D (5 bases). Germline assignment: CDR1 SGHTA and CDR2 FQGTGA. Trimming stripped 4 bases from V and 14 bases from J, with 24 bases between. The CDR3 runs to 15 residues.

This chain connects TRBV29-1 to TRBJ2-5, with 8 bases lining up with TRBD1. The V segment lost 4 bases and the J segment 9 bases; nucleotides outside the gene matches: 13. The CDR3 is made up of 14 amino acids. The V gene's germline CDR1 is SQVTM and CDR2 ANQGSEA. The CDR3 DNA sequence: TGCAGCGTTGGAGGACAGGGAAACGGTCAGCCCCAGTACTTC. It is translated as CSVGGQGNGQPQYF. Drawing the rest from reference TRBV29-1 and TRBJ2-5, the complete variable domain is SAVISQKPSRDICQRGTSLTIQCQVDSQVTMMFWYRQQPGQSLTLIATANQGSEATYESGFVIDKFPISRPNLTFSTLTVSNMSPEDSSIYLCSVGGQGNGQPQYFGPGTRLLVL.

This chain uses TRBV15 with TRBJ2-1; D not certain. Trimming cost V 3 bases and J 0 bases, with 3 bases left between them. CDR1 is LNHNV and CDR2 is YYDKDF in the germline V gene (reference sequence). The CDR3 extends over 13 amino acids. The CDR3 loop reads CATSSSSYNEQFF. CDR3 nucleotides: TGTGCCACCAGCAGCTCCTCCTACAATGAGCAGTTCTTC.

The gene calls are TRBV6-5 and TRBJ2-7; D may be TRBD1 or TRBD2 (6 bases each). The V end lost 5 bases, the J end lost 2 bases, and 16 bases lay between the germline ends. Per germline, CDR1 MNHEY and CDR2 SVGAGI. The CDR3 is 15 residues long. The CDR3, as DNA: TGTGCCAGCAGTCCCCTACGGGGGCGAACCTACGAGCAGTACTTC. As protein: CASSPLRGRTYEQYF.

This chain links TRBV7-2 with TRBJ2-2; D possibly corresponds to TRBD2 (5 bases). The CDR3 contains 16 residues. Germline V lookup: CDR1 SGHTA, CDR2 FQGNSA. Trimming removed 5 bases at V and 1 base at J, with 14 bases between. CDR3 nucleotide sequence: TGTGCCAGCAGCCCCGGAGGCACACAGAACACCGGGGAGCTGTTTTTT. This codes for CASSPGGTQNTGELFF.

V gene TRBV10-3 combines with J gene TRBJ1-1; D unresolved. This CDR3 has 14 residues. CDR1 is ENHRY, CDR2 SYGVKD, per germline. Trimming stripped 10 bases from V and 1 base from J, with 16 bases between. This CDR3 reads CASRVNQRNTEAFF. DNA for the CDR3: TGTGCCAGCAGAGTGAACCAGCGGAACACTGAAGCTTTCTTT.

The V gene is TRBV20-1, the J gene TRBJ1-4; a weak D match, TRBD1 (6 bases). V was clipped by 6 bases and J by 8 bases, with 19 bases between them. The length of the CDR3 is 14 residues. Germline V gene sequence: CDR1 DFQATT, CDR2 SNEGSKA (reference sequence). CDR3 sequence: CSATRGGRTEKLFF. The CDR3, as DNA: TGCAGTGCGACGAGGGGGGGTCGAACAGAAAAACTGTTTTTT.

Ten or more counts support this clonotype. The rearrangement uses TRBV7-9 and TRBJ1-2; D is ambiguous. V gave up 0 bases and J gave up 3 bases, with 11 bases separating them. Germline V CDR1 and CDR2: SEHNR, FQNEAQ (reference sequence). The CDR3 extends over 15 amino acids. The CDR3 protein is CASSLASRPDYGYTF. DNA of the CDR3: TGTGCCAGCAGCTTAGCGTCGCGGCCTGACTATGGCTACACCTTC.

The rearrangement joins TRBV5-1 to TRBJ2-7, with D perhaps matching TRBD2 (6 bases). V was cut by 3 bases and J by 4 bases, with 14 bases left in between. The CDR3 is 14 amino acids. Germline V lookup: CDR1 SGHRS, CDR2 YFSETQ. CDR3 residues: CASSSPGVDYEQYF. The CDR3 DNA follows: TGCGCCAGCAGCTCCCCGGGAGTGGATTACGAGCAGTACTTC.

This rearrangement joins TRBV11-3 to TRBJ2-2; D not resolved. Deletions cut 7 bases from V and 0 bases from J, with 9 bases between. The germline gives CDR1 SGHNT, CDR2 YENEEA. The length of the CDR3 is 14 residues. The CDR3 DNA follows: TGTGCCAGCACCCTTCAGGCGAACACCGGGGAGCTGTTTTTT. It translates to CASTLQANTGELFF.

This clonotype was seen at least ten times. The V call is TRBV12-3 or TRBV12-4, the J call TRBJ1-5; TRBD1 might be the D (5 bases). The CDR3 is made up of 13 amino acids. Between the trimmed V and J ends, which lost 3 bases and 5 bases, there was a span of 8 bases. Here the CDR3 reads CASSLRGYQPQHF. In DNA form, the CDR3 reads TGTGCCAGCAGTTTGAGGGGATATCAGCCCCAGCATTTT.

This clonotype was observed at least ten times. This chain links TRBV5-1 with TRBJ1-5; 8 nucleotides align to TRBD1. Germline V gene lookup returns CDR1 SGHRS and CDR2 YFSETQ. The CDR3 covers 15 residues. V lost 0 bases to trimming and J lost 5 bases; unmatched junction nucleotides: 4. The CDR3 loop is CASSLGDRFDQPQHF. CDR3 DNA: TGCGCCAGCAGCTTGGGGGACAGGTTCGATCAGCCCCAGCATTTT.

This clonotype was seen repeatedly, ten times or more. This rearrangement joins TRBV7-9 to TRBJ2-6, with D unresolved. Trimming took off 4 bases at V and 0 bases at J, with 7 bases between the two ends. The germline V gene has CDR1 SEHNR and CDR2 FQNEAQ (reference sequence). The CDR3 is made up of 15 amino acids. CDR3 nucleotide sequence: TGTGCCAGCAGCTCAAGGATCTCTGGGGCCAACGTCCTGACTTTC. Translating gives CASSSRISGANVLTF.

This clonotype occurred a few times. The junction shows a germline mismatch at one end, possibly a read error. The chain links TRBV15 to TRBJ2-5; TRBD1 is a possible D gene (6 bases). This CDR3 is 15 amino acids long. The germline CDR1 and CDR2 sequences are LNHNV and YYDKDF (reference sequence). CDR3 sequence reads: CASSPYSTGSETQYF. CDR3 nucleotides: TGTGCCAGCAGCCCCTACTCTACAGGGTCGGAGACCCAGTACTTC.

This clonotype appeared a few times. The chain carries TRBV6-1 and TRBJ1-1, with D possibly matching TRBD1 (5 bases). V lost 6 bases and J lost 6, with 14 bases in between. The CDR3 length is 13 residues. Per germline, CDR1 MNHNS and CDR2 SASEGT. CDR3 sequence reads: CASSEGPLAEAFF. DNA of the CDR3: TGTGCCAGCAGCGAGGGACCGCTGGCTGAAGCTTTCTTT.

There are many counts of this clonotype. The gene calls are TRBV7-9 and TRBJ1-2; tentatively, D is TRBD1 (6 bases). CDR1 is SEHNR and CDR2 is FQNEAQ in the germline V gene (reference sequence). The CDR3 length is 15 residues. With 1 base removed from V and 7 bases from J, the gap between germline ends came to 16 bases. CDR3 DNA sequence: TGTGCCAGCAGCTTAGAAGGGGTACAGGGACTTGGCTACACCTTC. Translated, it gives CASSLEGVQGLGYTF.

This clonotype was seen many times. The chain joins TRBV2 to TRBJ1-1, with TRBD1 matching over 9 bases. The V segment lost 8 bases and the J segment 0 bases; nucleotides outside the gene matches: 7. The CDR3 runs 15 residues. Germline-derived CDR1 and CDR2 are SNHLY and FYNNEI. The CDR3 DNA sequence: TGTGCCAGCGACCCGGGACAGGGCATGAACACTGAAGCTTTCTTT. Residues: CASDPGQGMNTEAFF.

For the CDR3, the DNA is TGTGCCAGCAGCGGTACCTCGGTCGACACCGGGGAGCTGTTTTTT. Amino acid sequence: CASSGTSVDTGELFF. V and J are TRBV9 and TRBJ2-2; D gene ambiguous. CDR1 SGDLS and CDR2 YYNGEE come from the germline V gene. Trimming left V 3 bases short and J 3 bases short, with 12 bases between. This CDR3 comprises 15 residues.

In its sample, this clonotype was seen many times. The CDR3 here is CATSDSTDTGELFF. The CDR3 nucleotides are TGTGCCACCAGTGATTCGACAGACACCGGGGAGCTGTTTTTT. The J gene is TRBJ2-2, the V gene TRBV24-1; D may be TRBD1 (5 bases). Trimming took off 2 bases at V and 3 bases at J, with 6 bases between the two ends. Germline V gene lookup returns CDR1 KGHDR and CDR2 SFDVKD. The length of the CDR3 is 14 residues.

This clonotype was observed at least ten times. The germline gene is not matched at one end of the junction; a read error may be the cause. The chain couples TRBV19 to TRBJ1-4, with TRBD1 matching over 10 bases. In germline, CDR1 is LNHDA, CDR2 SQIVND (reference sequence). The CDR3 runs 14 residues. CDR3 residues: CASSTGTGEEKLFF. CDR3 coding DNA: TGTGCCAGCAGTACCGGGACAGGGGAAGAAAAACTGTTTTTT. The full variable domain, with the rest looked up from reference TRBV19 and TRBJ1-4, is DGGITQSPKYLFRKEGQNVTLSCEQNLNHDAMYWYRQDPGQGLRLIYYSQIVNDFQKGDIAEGYSVSREKKESFPLTVTSAQKNPTAFYLCASSTGTGEEKLFFGSGTQLSVL.

This clonotype appeared many times. This sequence joins TRBV15 and TRBJ1-2, with D possibly being TRBD1 (6 bases). From germline, CDR1 is LNHNV and CDR2 YYDKDF (reference sequence). V lost 8 bases and J 3 bases, leaving 16 bases between the germline ends. CDR3 length: 14 amino acids. In nucleotides, the CDR3 is TGTGCCACCGCCGGATCGGACAGTGACTATGGCTACACCTTC. Translated: CATAGSDSDYGYTF.

In its sample, this clonotype was seen many times. This rearrangement joins TRBV2 to TRBJ1-1, with TRBD1 as a possible D gene (5 bases). The CDR3 totals 12 residues. Per the germline V gene, CDR1 is SNHLY and CDR2 is FYNNEI. V was cut by 4 bases and J by 10 bases, with 13 bases left in between. CDR3 coding DNA: TGTGCCAGCAGTGCCCGAGAGGGGACAGCTTTCTTT. This gives the protein CASSAREGTAFF.

This clonotype was found a few times. V gene TRBV2 combines with J gene TRBJ2-2; D is uncertain. Germline V gives CDR1 SNHLY, CDR2 FYNNEI. Trimming took 6 bases from V and 1 from J, leaving 12 bases between them. The CDR3 length is 15 residues. The CDR3 loop is CASRDGRVNTGELFF. CDR3 DNA: TGTGCCAGCAGGGACGGCCGAGTGAACACCGGGGAGCTGTTTTTT.

This clonotype appeared many times. The J gene is TRBJ1-2, the V gene TRBV29-1; 10 nucleotides line up with TRBD1. V shed 6 bases, J shed 0 bases, and the junction held 7 bases outside the gene matches. Looked up from germline, CDR1 is SQVTM and CDR2 is ANQGSEA. The CDR3 sequence is 15 residues long. In DNA, the CDR3 is TGCAGCGTCCCGGGACAGGGGACCTCTAACTATGGCTACACCTTC. Protein: CSVPGQGTSNYGYTF.

This clonotype was counted at least ten times. The chain combines TRBV7-2 with TRBJ1-4; weak D call: TRBD1 (6 bases). Per the germline V gene, CDR1 is SGHTA and CDR2 is FQGNSA. Trimming pared 1 base from V and 8 bases from J, leaving 17 bases between. The CDR3 consists of 16 residues. In DNA form, the CDR3 reads TGTGCCAGCAGCTTAGGTTACAGGGCCCTGGGGGAAAAACTGTTTTTT. This codes for CASSLGYRALGEKLFF.

This chain uses TRBV19 with TRBJ1-5, with TRBD1 as a possible D gene (5 bases). Trimming stripped 5 bases from V and 0 bases from J, with 5 bases between. Germline CDR1 is LNHDA and CDR2 is SQIVND (reference sequence). The CDR3 extends over 13 amino acids. CDR3 protein: CASSGASNQPQHF. The CDR3 nucleotides are TGTGCCAGTAGTGGGGCTAGCAATCAGCCCCAGCATTTT.

This clonotype was seen many times. The rearrangement uses TRBV2 and TRBJ1-1; a possible D gene is TRBD1 (6 bases). Per the germline V gene, CDR1 is SNHLY and CDR2 is FYNNEI. V was shortened by 6 bases and J by 2 bases, with 16 bases between the two germline ends. CDR3 length equals 15 residues. CDR3 sequence (DNA): TGTGCCAGCAGCGCCGGGTCCAGGGGTAACACTGAAGCTTTCTTT. As protein: CASSAGSRGNTEAFF. The entire variable domain, with the rest obtained from reference TRBV2 and TRBJ1-1, is as follows: EPEVTQTPSHQVTQMGQEVILRCVPISNHLYFYWYRQILGQKVEFLVSFYNNEISEKSEIFDDQFSVERPDGSNFTLKIRSTKLEDSAMYFCASSAGSRGNTEAFFGQGTRLTVV.